A single sample gave rise to the 17 T cell receptor beta chains below, sequenced in a study of blood T cell repertoires in COVID-19. Measured with immunoSEQ multiplex PCR; TCRdb has only the in-frame clones, and not every one. The top ten clones hold 15% of a sample with roughly 97,000 clones, more than 75% of them seen once. The material sequenced was peripheral blood. The receptors shown here come from a man aged 45-60 years with acute or convalescent COVID-19.

The gene calls are TRBV2 and TRBJ1-5; 10 bases align to TRBD1. The junction had 6 bases not matched to a gene; V was cut back by 6 bases and J by 4 bases. Germline assignment: CDR1 SNHLY and CDR2 FYNNEI. The CDR3 is 15 amino acids. CDR3 protein: CASSDRTGGNQPQHF. The CDR3 DNA is TGTGCCAGCAGCGACCGGACAGGGGGAAATCAGCCCCAGCATTTT.

The rearrangement joins TRBV18 to TRBJ2-7, with 10 bases aligning to TRBD1. The length of the CDR3 is 16 residues. Germline CDR1 KGHSH, CDR2 LQKENI. V was pared by 3 bases and J by 4 bases, with 9 bases of the junction left unmatched. The CDR3 DNA follows: TGTGCCAGCTCACCTACGATTCCGGGACAGGGGTACGAGCAGTACTTC. Its protein is CASSPTIPGQGYEQYF.

This sequence joins TRBV27 and TRBJ2-1; 13 bases are shared with TRBD2. The CDR3 is 16 residues long. Losses at the gene ends were 5 bases for V and 8 bases for J; bases not matched to a gene: 9. The germline CDR1 and CDR2 sequences are MNHEY and SMNVEV (reference sequence). The DNA of the CDR3 is TGTGCCAGCAGTGCCGCCGGGACTAGCGGGATCGATGAGCAGTTCTTC. This sequence encodes CASSAAGTSGIDEQFF.

This clone was recorded only once. The V and J genes are TRBV30 and TRBJ1-4; a possible D gene is TRBD1 (6 bases). Germline lookup yields CDR1 GTSNPN and CDR2 SVGIG (reference sequence). CDR3 length: 13 residues. V lost 3 bases and J 8 bases, leaving 13 bases between the germline ends. The CDR3 region is CAWSEDSWEKLFF. The CDR3 region has the DNA TGTGCCTGGAGCGAGGACAGCTGGGAAAAACTGTTTTTT.

The gene calls are TRBV20-1 and TRBJ2-2; a possible D gene is TRBD1 (6 bases). The CDR3 consists of 14 residues. Trimming removed 3 bases at V and 6 bases at J, with 14 bases between. Germline lookup yields CDR1 DFQATT and CDR2 SNEGSKA (reference sequence). The CDR3 is CSASTPRTAGELFF. The CDR3, as DNA: TGCAGTGCTAGTACCCCCAGGACAGCCGGGGAGCTGTTTTTT.

V is TRBV19 and J is TRBJ1-6, with a weak D call TRBD1 (5 bases). CDR1 and CDR2 (germline): LNHDA, SQIVND (reference sequence). The CDR3 totals 17 residues. Trimming took off 3 bases at V and 9 bases at J, with 21 bases between the two ends. The CDR3 region has the DNA TGTGCCAGTAGTATCCCCTCTCACGGAGGGACCGGTTCACCCCTCCACTTT. The encoded protein is CASSIPSHGGTGSPLHF.

The V call is TRBV6-5, the J call TRBJ1-2, with D perhaps matching TRBD1 (6 bases). The germline gives CDR1 MNHEY, CDR2 SVGAGI. The CDR3 covers 14 residues. V was clipped by 4 bases and J by 3 bases, with 12 bases between them. The CDR3 is CASSSSRGHYGYTF. The CDR3 DNA reads TGTGCCAGCAGTTCGAGCAGGGGTCACTATGGCTACACCTTC.

J is TRBJ2-1 and V is TRBV9; D remains unclear. V lost 2 bases and J 2 bases, leaving 14 bases between the germline ends. Germline CDR1 reads SGDLS; CDR2 reads YYNGEE. The CDR3 covers 16 residues. The CDR3 protein is CASSVGGGPTYNEQFF. DNA of the CDR3: TGTGCCAGCAGCGTTGGTGGCGGCCCGACCTACAATGAGCAGTTCTTC.

This chain uses TRBV19 with TRBJ1-5, with D hard to call. V was trimmed by 7 bases and J by 0 bases, leaving 10 bases between them. Germline CDR1 is LNHDA and CDR2 is SQIVND (reference sequence). The CDR3 loop spans 14 amino acids. In DNA, the CDR3 is TGTGCCAGTAATAGAGACTATAGCAATCAGCCCCAGCATTTT. Translated, it gives CASNRDYSNQPQHF. Supplemented by reference TRBV19 and TRBJ1-5, the full variable domain reads DGGITQSPKYLFRKEGQNVTLSCEQNLNHDAMYWYRQDPGQGLRLIYYSQIVNDFQKGDIAEGYSVSREKKESFPLTVTSAQKNPTAFYLCASNRDYSNQPQHFGDGTRLSIL.

This clone showed up just once. CDR3 sequence: CASSSPRGGGVYGYTF. The CDR3 DNA reads TGTGCCAGCAGTTCCCCCCGGGGAGGGGGAGTCTATGGCTACACCTTC. The chain uses TRBV28 and TRBJ1-2, with TRBD1 as a possible D gene (6 bases). In germline, CDR1 is MDHEN, CDR2 SYDVKM. V was clipped by 4 bases and J by 4 bases, with 19 bases between them. The CDR3 is 16 amino acids.

This clone was picked up one time. J is TRBJ2-7 and V is TRBV4-1; 7 nucleotides align to TRBD1. Trimming took 1 base from V and 5 from J; bases not matched to a gene: 2. The CDR3 length is 13 residues. Germline-derived CDR1 and CDR2 are MGHRA and YSYEKL. The CDR3 loop is CASSQVTGDEQYF. The DNA for the CDR3 is TGCGCCAGCAGCCAAGTTACAGGGGACGAGCAGTACTTC.

V is TRBV20-1 and J is TRBJ1-1; D gene unclear. V was pared by 5 bases and J by 7 bases, with 11 bases between. Germline values: CDR1 DFQATT, CDR2 SNEGSKA (reference sequence). The length of the CDR3 is 11 residues. CDR3 bases: TGCAGTGCTTCCGATACAGTTGAAGCTTTCTTT. It is translated as CSASDTVEAFF.

This clone was detected only once. This sequence joins TRBV28 and TRBJ2-1; 9 nucleotides agree with TRBD2. V dropped 8 bases and J dropped 1; count of bases not matched to a gene: 9. This CDR3 is built from 16 residues. The germline V gene has CDR1 MDHEN and CDR2 SYDVKM. The CDR3 protein is CASGGLAGMSYNEQFF. The CDR3 DNA follows: TGTGCCAGCGGGGGTCTAGCGGGAATGTCCTACAATGAGCAGTTCTTC.

The chain links TRBV29-1 to TRBJ2-5, with TRBD1 matching over 8 bases. The V gene end was trimmed by 4 bases and the J gene end by 5 bases; junction bases not matched to a gene: 3. The germline CDR1 and CDR2 sequences are SQVTM and ANQGSEA. The CDR3 sequence is 12 residues long. The CDR3 region has the DNA TGCAGCGTTGCCGGGACAGGTGAGACCCAGTACTTC. Its protein is CSVAGTGETQYF.

The chain uses TRBV29-1 and TRBJ2-4, with 12 bases identical to TRBD2. The CDR3 spans 15 residues. Looked up from germline, CDR1 is SQVTM and CDR2 is ANQGSEA. V gave up 6 bases and J gave up 4 bases; unmatched junction bases: 7. CDR3 nucleotide sequence: TGCAGCGTCCTCCGACTAGCGGGAGCGAAAAACATTCAGTACTTC. Protein: CSVLRLAGAKNIQYF.

The chain is built from TRBV9 and TRBJ1-2; TRBD1 might be the D (6 bases). This CDR3 is built from 11 residues. Germline V gene data show CDR1 as SGDLS and CDR2 as YYNGEE. V gave up 5 bases and J gave up 8 bases, with 10 bases separating them. The CDR3 spells CASRQGIGYTF. As DNA, the CDR3 is TGTGCCAGCAGGCAGGGGATCGGCTACACCTTC. The full variable domain, completed using reference TRBV9 and TRBJ1-2, is DSGVTQTPKHLITATGQRVTLRCSPRSGDLSVYWYQQSLDQGLQFLIQYYNGEERAKGNILERFSAQQFPDLHSELNLSSLELGDSALYFCASRQGIGYTFGSGTRLTVV.

The V gene is TRBV5-4, the J gene TRBJ2-5; 8 bases fit TRBD2. CDR3 length: 15 amino acids. In germline, CDR1 is SGHNT, CDR2 YYREEE (reference sequence). V dropped 3 bases and J dropped 5; count of bases not matched to a gene: 9. CDR3 protein: CASSSQAGVGETQYF. The CDR3 nucleotides read TGTGCCAGCAGCTCACAAGCGGGAGTGGGGGAGACCCAGTACTTC.